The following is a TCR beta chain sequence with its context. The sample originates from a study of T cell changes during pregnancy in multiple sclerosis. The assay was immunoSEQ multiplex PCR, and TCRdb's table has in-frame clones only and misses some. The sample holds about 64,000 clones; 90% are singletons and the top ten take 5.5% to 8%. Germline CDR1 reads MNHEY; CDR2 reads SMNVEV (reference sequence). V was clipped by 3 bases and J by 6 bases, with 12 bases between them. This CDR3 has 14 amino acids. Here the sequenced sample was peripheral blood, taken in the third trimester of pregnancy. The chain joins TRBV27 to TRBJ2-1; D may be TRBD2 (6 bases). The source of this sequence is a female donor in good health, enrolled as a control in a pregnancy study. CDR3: CASSFGGLGNEQFF. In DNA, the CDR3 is TGTGCCAGCAGTTTCGGGGGTTTGGGCAATGAGCAGTTCTTC.